This T cell receptor (beta chain) was sequenced during a study of blood T cell repertoires in COVID-19. Study-wide context: T cells, B-cell-depleted T cells, or PBMCs supplied cDNA or gDNA.

V was clipped by 5 bases and J by 7 bases; unmatched bases: 17. The CDR3 spans 19 residues. CDR1 and CDR2 from the germline V gene are SGHTA and FQGTGA. Libraries were prepared by immunoSEQ multiplex PCR; TCRdb keeps only in-frame clonotypes and omits some of them. The data contain more than 250,000 clones, 70% to 90% of them seen just once; the ten biggest clones take up roughly 5.3%. The gene calls are TRBV7-3 and TRBJ2-1; 13 bases map to TRBD2. This receptor was taken from a man aged 50-60 years with active or convalescent COVID-19. The source material was peripheral blood. The CDR3 region has the DNA TGTGCCAGCAGCAAAACAATCGATGGACTAGCGGGAGTTGATAATGAGCAGTTCTTC. Protein sequence: CASSKTIDGLAGVDNEQFF.